These 32 T cell receptor beta chains were all obtained from the same sample, sequenced in a study of spatial heterogeneity in lung cancer. Time point given: sample taken at primary tumor resection. TCRdb reprocessed the 5' RACE reads via MiXCR and lists one record per CDR3 protein. The table has approximately 24,000 distinct CDR3 sequences, about 4.7% seen once. The starting material was PBMCs, obtained at surgery. Receptors were obtained from a male donor with early-stage non-small cell lung cancer.

In its sample, this clonotype was seen a few times. This chain links TRBV7-3 with TRBJ1-4; 8 bases map to TRBD1. The CDR3 totals 17 residues. Germline assignment: CDR1 SGHTA and CDR2 FQGTGA. The V gene end was trimmed by 0 bases and the J gene end by 2 bases; junction bases not matched to a gene: 5. For the CDR3, the DNA is TGTGCCAGCAGCTTAACGGGCCAGGGGGCTACTAATGAAAAACTGTTTTTT. Its translation: CASSLTGQGATNEKLFF.

This clonotype was recorded many times. This chain joins TRBV9 and TRBJ2-1; D is ambiguous. The CDR3 is 16 residues long. Germline assignment: CDR1 SGDLS and CDR2 YYNGEE. With 6 bases removed from V and 3 bases from J, the gap between germline ends came to 19 bases. CDR3 nucleotide sequence: TGTGCCAGCAATTTAGGCGATCTAACGGGCTACAATGAGCAGTTCTTC. Translated, it gives CASNLGDLTGYNEQFF.

This chain connects TRBV5-1 to TRBJ1-4; no definite D call. Trimming shortened V by 4 bases and J by 4 bases, and 11 bases separated the two germline ends. The CDR3 runs to 14 residues. Looked up from germline, CDR1 is SGHRS and CDR2 is YFSETQ. The CDR3: CASSVMNSNEKLFF. The CDR3 DNA reads as TGCGCCAGCAGCGTTATGAACAGTAATGAAAAACTGTTTTTT.

The sample holds many counts of this clonotype. The rearrangement joins TRBV27 to TRBJ1-5, with D tentatively TRBD1 (5 bases). The germline V gene encodes CDR1 MNHEY and CDR2 SMNVEV (reference sequence). The V and J ends lost 5 bases and 9 bases respectively, with 14 bases between them. The CDR3 has 13 residues. In DNA form, the CDR3 reads TGTGCCAGCAGTGGGACGGTTGGTTGGCCCCAGCATTTT. As protein: CASSGTVGWPQHF.

In this sample, this clonotype turned up many times. The CDR3 here is CSSSGTGGGDTQYF. The CDR3, as DNA: TGCAGCTCCTCTGGGACAGGTGGGGGGGATACGCAGTATTTT. This chain links TRBV29-1 with TRBJ2-3; TRBD1 aligns across 8 bases. CDR3 length equals 14 residues. Trimming cost V 8 bases and J 6 bases; bases outside gene matches: 13. Germline V gives CDR1 SQVTM, CDR2 ANQGSEA.

This clonotype was counted many times. V is TRBV28 and J is TRBJ2-7, with TRBD2 matching 7 bases. V lost 3 bases and J lost 4; bases outside the gene matches: 6. Germline loops: CDR1 MDHEN, CDR2 SYDVKM. The CDR3 consists of 14 residues. The CDR3 protein is CASSLREGRYEQYF. CDR3 coding DNA: TGTGCCAGCAGTTTGAGGGAGGGCCGTTACGAGCAGTACTTC.

This clonotype was detected many times. The chain links TRBV19 to TRBJ2-7, with TRBD2 identical over 13 bases. Germline trimming cut 5 bases from V and 7 bases from J; bases unmatched to any gene: 8. The CDR3 spans 15 residues. Germline V lookup: CDR1 LNHDA, CDR2 SQIVND (reference sequence). CDR3 region: CASSLGLAGAREQYF. CDR3 DNA sequence: TGTGCCAGTAGTCTCGGACTAGCGGGAGCCCGAGAGCAGTACTTC.

Notes on this clonotype: A much larger clone differs by one base, so this may be a read error. V is TRBV29-1 and J is TRBJ1-4; 9 nucleotides match TRBD1. From germline, CDR1 is SQVTM and CDR2 ANQGSEA. V shed 8 bases and J 5 bases; nucleotides not matched to a gene: 12. This CDR3 is built from 15 residues. The CDR3 protein is CSFAPSGTGNEKLFF. CDR3 DNA: TGCAGCTTTGCCCCCTCCGGGACAGGGAATGAAAAACTGTTTTTT. The full variable domain, its missing parts supplied by reference TRBV29-1 and TRBJ1-4, is SAVISQKPSRDICQRGTSLTIQCQVDSQVTMMFWYRQQPGQSLTLIATANQGSEATYESGFVIDKFPISRPNLTFSTLTVSNMSPEDSSIYLCSFAPSGTGNEKLFFGSGTQLSVL.

The sample holds many counts of this clonotype. This sequence joins TRBV7-2 and TRBJ1-2; D not resolved. Trimming cost V 1 base and J 8 bases, with 11 bases left between them. CDR1 SGHTA and CDR2 FQGNSA come from the germline V gene. The CDR3 contains 13 residues. In nucleotides, the CDR3 is TGTGCCAGCAGCTTAGGAGGGTCGGGAGGCTACACCTTC. Its translation is CASSLGGSGGYTF.

This clonotype appeared many times. The chain couples TRBV2 to TRBJ1-6; D call uncertain. The V gene's germline CDR1 is SNHLY and CDR2 FYNNEI. Trimming stripped 6 bases from V and 7 bases from J, with 16 bases between. The CDR3 runs 15 residues. The CDR3: CASRLAVRRNSPLHF. The CDR3 DNA follows: TGTGCCAGCAGACTAGCAGTCAGACGGAATTCACCCCTCCACTTT.

The chain recombines TRBV9 with TRBJ2-7, with TRBD1 identical over 8 bases. The CDR3 loop spans 15 amino acids. Germline CDR1 reads SGDLS; CDR2 reads YYNGEE. V shed 4 bases and J 4 bases; nucleotides not matched to a gene: 10. CDR3 coding DNA: TGTGCCAGCAGCCCGCGGACAGGGATGGTATACGAGCAGTACTTC. Protein: CASSPRTGMVYEQYF. Looking up the rest from reference TRBV9 and TRBJ2-7 gives the full variable domain: DSGVTQTPKHLITATGQRVTLRCSPRSGDLSVYWYQQSLDQGLQFLIQYYNGEERAKGNILERFSAQQFPDLHSELNLSSLELGDSALYFCASSPRTGMVYEQYFGPGTRLTVT.

This clonotype has a count of ten or more. The CDR3 DNA reads TGTGCCACCAGTGATTTGCACGGAAACATTCAGTACTTC. Amino acid sequence: CATSDLHGNIQYF. The V call is TRBV24-1, the J call TRBJ2-4; D is uncertain. The germline V gene has CDR1 KGHDR and CDR2 SFDVKD. V lost 0 bases to trimming and J lost 6 bases, with 5 bases between them. CDR3 size: 13 residues.

This clonotype was detected ten times or more. The genes are TRBV6-2 or TRBV6-3 and TRBJ1-2, with 7 positions matching TRBD1. With V trimmed by 6 bases and J by 8 bases, 9 bases remained unmatched. Germline CDR1 reads MNHEY; CDR2 reads SVGEGT. This CDR3 is 13 amino acids long. The CDR3 DNA sequence: TGTGCCAGCAGGGGACAGTTGACTGTCGGCTACACCTTC. Residues: CASRGQLTVGYTF.

This clonotype was counted many times. The J gene is TRBJ2-3, the V gene TRBV12-3 or TRBV12-4; a weak D match, TRBD1 (5 bases). With 5 bases removed from V and 2 bases from J, the gap between germline ends came to 11 bases. CDR3 length equals 14 residues. CDR3 loop: CASSVGAFTDTQYF. CDR3 DNA: TGTGCCAGCAGTGTAGGGGCTTTCACAGATACGCAGTATTTT.

In its sample, this clonotype was seen many times. The rearrangement uses TRBV28 and TRBJ1-1; D gene ambiguous. The CDR3 runs to 12 residues. Trimming took off 5 bases at V and 4 bases at J, with 8 bases between the two ends. Germline V gene lookup returns CDR1 MDHEN and CDR2 SYDVKM. Written as DNA, the CDR3 is TGTGCCAGCAGTCGGCGGGGCACTGAAGCTTTCTTT. Its translation is CASSRRGTEAFF.

This clonotype showed up many times. The chain couples TRBV4-3 to TRBJ1-6; D not resolved. This CDR3 region has 15 residues. CDR1 LGHNA and CDR2 YSLEER come from the germline V gene. V lost 4 bases and J lost 0, with 7 bases in between. The CDR3 DNA reads as TGCGCCAGCAGCCCCCTCAGCTCCTATAATTCACCCCTCCACTTT. Translating gives CASSPLSSYNSPLHF.

There are many counts of this clonotype. The CDR3 region is CASSFYGAGETQYF. CDR3 sequence (DNA): TGTGCCAGCAGCTTCTATGGGGCCGGGGAGACCCAGTACTTC. This chain links TRBV7-7 with TRBJ2-5; the D gene is possibly TRBD1 (5 bases). This CDR3 spans 14 amino acids. The germline gives CDR1 SSHAT, CDR2 FNYEAQ (reference sequence). Trimming left V 3 bases short and J 5 bases short, with 13 bases between.

This clonotype has a count of ten or more. The V and J genes are TRBV3-1 and TRBJ2-5; D not certain. The CDR3 is 15 amino acids. The ends were cut back, 5 bases at V and 5 bases at J, with 18 bases in the middle. Germline assignment: CDR1 LGHDT and CDR2 YNNKEL (reference sequence). As DNA, the CDR3 is TGTGCCAGCAGCTACCAACCTCACAAGGTGGAGACCCAGTACTTC. This codes for CASSYQPHKVETQYF.

In this sample, this clonotype turned up many times. The chain carries TRBV2 and TRBJ2-3; D unclear. The CDR3 length is 13 residues. V lost 4 bases and J 0 bases, leaving 5 bases between the germline ends. Germline V gene lookup returns CDR1 SNHLY and CDR2 FYNNEI. CDR3 region: CASSGGSTDTQYF. CDR3 bases: TGTGCCAGCAGTGGAGGCAGCACAGATACGCAGTATTTT.

This clonotype was seen repeatedly, ten times or more. The rearrangement joins TRBV6-5 to TRBJ2-7; D gene ambiguous. V dropped 0 bases and J dropped 7 bases, with 16 bases sitting between them. Looked up from germline, CDR1 is MNHEY and CDR2 is SVGAGI. This CDR3 region has 15 residues. The CDR3 bases are TGTGCCAGCAGTTACTCGATGGGTACGCCCAGGGAGCAGTACTTC. This gives the protein CASSYSMGTPREQYF.

In its sample, this clonotype was seen many times. The V gene is TRBV29-1, the J gene TRBJ1-3; D may be TRBD1 (6 bases). Germline V lookup: CDR1 SQVTM, CDR2 ANQGSEA. The CDR3 consists of 14 residues. V was clipped by 3 bases and J by 2 bases, with 11 bases between them. CDR3 nucleotide sequence: TGCAGCGTTGAGGGGGGGCAGGCTGGAAACACCATATATTTT. Translating gives CSVEGGQAGNTIYF.

This clonotype counts as medium-sized. V and J are TRBV28 and TRBJ1-2; D remains unclear. This CDR3 has 14 residues. The germline V gene has CDR1 MDHEN and CDR2 SYDVKM. Trimming cost V 5 bases and J 2 bases, with 12 bases left between them. CDR3 nucleotide sequence: TGTGCCAGCAGTAAGATGGACGGAAACTATGGCTACACCTTC. It specifies CASSKMDGNYGYTF.

This clonotype has at least ten counts. The chain uses TRBV6-5 and TRBJ1-3; D may be TRBD1 (5 bases). Per germline, CDR1 MNHEY and CDR2 SVGAGI. V was pared by 6 bases and J by 5 bases, with 17 bases between. The CDR3 runs 15 residues. The CDR3 sequence is CASRLQEPGRNTIYF. CDR3 coding DNA: TGTGCCAGCAGGTTACAGGAACCCGGGAGAAACACCATATATTTT.

Ten or more counts support this clonotype. V is TRBV6-5 and J is TRBJ2-7, with 9 bases matching TRBD1. V dropped 10 bases and J dropped 11; count of bases not matched to a gene: 12. Germline V gene lookup returns CDR1 MNHEY and CDR2 SVGAGI. The CDR3 sequence is 12 residues long. CDR3 protein: CATTEGQGREYF. CDR3 coding DNA: TGTGCCACCACGGAGGGACAGGGAAGGGAGTACTTC.

In this sample, this clonotype turned up many times. The rearrangement joins TRBV7-3 to TRBJ1-6; the D is unclear. V dropped 0 bases and J dropped 11 bases, with 11 bases sitting between them. The CDR3 length is 14 residues. The germline gives CDR1 SGHTA, CDR2 FQGTGA. The CDR3 DNA follows: TGTGCCAGCAGCTTAACTGGGGTCAGTGCACCCCTCCACTTT. Protein sequence: CASSLTGVSAPLHF.

This clonotype appeared many times. The V call is TRBV11-3, the J call TRBJ2-2; no definite D call. Trimming shortened V by 6 bases and J by 1 base, and 9 bases separated the two germline ends. CDR1 is SGHNT and CDR2 is YENEEA in the germline V gene. This CDR3 has 14 amino acids. The CDR3 sequence: CASSGLQNTGELFF. CDR3 DNA: TGTGCCAGCAGTGGGCTTCAGAACACCGGGGAGCTGTTTTTT. Full variable domain (remainder filled in from reference TRBV11-3 and TRBJ2-2): EAGVVQSPRYKIIEKKQPVAFWCNPISGHNTLYWYLQNLGQGPELLIRYENEEAVDDSQLPKDRFSAERLKGVDSTLKIQPAELGDSAVYLCASSGLQNTGELFFGEGSRLTVL.

This clonotype was detected many times. J is TRBJ2-1 and V is TRBV10-3; TRBD2 matches 10 bases. With V trimmed by 7 bases and J by 9 bases, 6 bases remained unmatched. This CDR3 has 13 amino acids. From germline, CDR1 is ENHRY and CDR2 SYGVKD. For the CDR3, the DNA is TGTGCCATCAAAGCTAGCGGGAGTACTGAGCAGTTCTTC. The encoded protein is CAIKASGSTEQFF.

This clonotype showed up many times. The chain carries TRBV20-1 and TRBJ1-3; a possible D gene is TRBD1 (5 bases). The CDR3 is 16 residues long. The V end was cut by 0 bases, the J end by 11 bases, with 23 bases between. Germline lookup yields CDR1 DFQATT and CDR2 SNEGSKA (reference sequence). This CDR3 reads CSAREAARGDGKAIYF. CDR3 in DNA: TGCAGTGCTAGAGAAGCTGCCCGGGGGGACGGGAAGGCCATATATTTT.

The table lists this clonotype with many counts. The CDR3 protein is CATASRDTQYF. For the CDR3, the DNA is TGTGCCACCGCAAGTCGGGATACGCAGTATTTT. The chain recombines TRBV24-1 with TRBJ2-3; D call uncertain. The CDR3 has 11 residues. V was shortened by 9 bases and J by 6 bases, with 9 bases between the two germline ends. Germline V CDR1 and CDR2: KGHDR, SFDVKD.

Ten or more counts support this clonotype. The gene calls are TRBV20-1 and TRBJ1-2; D gene unclear. V was trimmed by 2 bases and J by 3 bases, leaving 1 base between them. From germline, CDR1 is DFQATT and CDR2 SNEGSKA (reference sequence). CDR3 length: 10 residues. The CDR3 here is CSARHYGYTF. The CDR3 nucleotides are TGCAGTGCTAGACACTATGGCTACACCTTC.

This clonotype was found many times. The V gene is TRBV28, the J gene TRBJ2-1, with TRBD1 matching over 7 bases. With 5 bases clipped from V and 3 bases from J, the junction kept 4 bases outside the gene matches. The germline V gene encodes CDR1 MDHEN and CDR2 SYDVKM. The CDR3 has 14 amino acids. The CDR3 DNA is TGTGCCAGCAGTGCAGGGACAGTCTACAATGAGCAGTTCTTC. Protein product: CASSAGTVYNEQFF.

This clonotype is deemed medium-sized. V gene TRBV28 combines with J gene TRBJ2-3; D might be TRBD2 (7 bases). V lost 6 bases and J lost 5, with 24 bases in between. Germline V CDR1 and CDR2: MDHEN, SYDVKM. This CDR3 is 17 amino acids long. The CDR3, as DNA: TGTGCCAGCAGCCCGAGGGGGGGGGCTGTCCCCCAAGATACGCAGTATTTT. It encodes CASSPRGGAVPQDTQYF.